A single sample gave rise to the 7 T cell receptor beta chains below, sequenced in a study of spatial heterogeneity in lung cancer. TCRdb processed the 5' RACE reads anew with MiXCR; each CDR3 protein has one entry. The sample holds some 37,000 distinct CDR3 sequences; 4% to 6% are singletons and the top ten take under 30%. Specified time point: sample taken at primary tumor resection. Sequencing was performed on whole RNA extracted from tumor and nontumor lung tissue, or from frozen PBMC, and the material was left unsorted. The sample was PBMCs, taken at surgery. The source is a female donor with early-stage non-small cell lung cancer.

This clonotype was seen a handful of times. One base away lies a much larger clone, so this may be a sequencing read error. This sequence joins TRBV28 and TRBJ2-1; D remains ambiguous. V lost 5 bases and J 3 bases, leaving 8 bases between the germline ends. The CDR3 has 13 amino acids. Germline values: CDR1 MDHEN, CDR2 SYDVKM. The CDR3 is CASSGDIYNEQFF. Written as DNA, the CDR3 is TGTGCCAGCAGTGGAGATATCTACAATGAGCAGTTCTTC.

This clonotype occurred many times. V gene TRBV4-1 combines with J gene TRBJ1-1; tentative D call: TRBD1 (5 bases). The V gene lost 3 bases and the J gene lost 6 bases, with 17 bases spanning the gap. In germline, CDR1 is MGHRA, CDR2 YSYEKL. There are 15 residues in the CDR3. CDR3 DNA: TGCGCCAGCAGCCATTTTAGGCAGGGAGCAGCTGAAGCTTTCTTT. Translated: CASSHFRQGAAEAFF.

Only a few counts were recorded for this clonotype. The chain carries TRBV12-3 or TRBV12-4 and TRBJ1-1, with a tentative D call TRBD1 (6 bases). The CDR3 contains 13 residues. Trimming cost V 4 bases and J 8 bases, with 14 bases left between them. The CDR3 nucleotides read TGTGCCAGCAGTTCATTGGGGGCTACAGAAGCTTTCTTT. Translating it yields CASSSLGATEAFF.

This clonotype was recorded many times. The chain has TRBV7-2 and TRBJ2-2; 10 nucleotides line up with TRBD2. The CDR3 is 18 amino acids. Unmatched junction bases numbered 9, after V lost 4 bases and J lost 1 base. Per the germline V gene, CDR1 is SGHTA and CDR2 is FQGNSA. DNA of the CDR3: TGTGCCAGCAGCTACCGGGGGACTAGCGAGTTGAACACCGGGGAGCTGTTTTTT. Translation: CASSYRGTSELNTGELFF. The variable domain in full, with the rest retrieved from reference TRBV7-2 and TRBJ2-2, is GAGVSQSPSNKVTEKGKDVELRCDPISGHTALYWYRQSLGQGLEFLIYFQGNSAPDKSGLPSDRFSAERTGGSVSTLTIQRTQQEDSAVYLCASSYRGTSELNTGELFFGEGSRLTVL.

This clonotype appeared many times. This chain links TRBV27 with TRBJ2-2; TRBD2 might be the D (5 bases). V was clipped by 7 bases and J by 3 bases, with 9 bases between them. The germline CDR1 and CDR2 sequences are MNHEY and SMNVEV (reference sequence). This CDR3 is 13 amino acids long. As DNA, the CDR3 is TGTGCCAGCACTAAGGACTACACCGGGGAGCTGTTTTTT. Protein sequence: CASTKDYTGELFF.

Judged by abundance, this clonotype is medium-sized. This sequence joins TRBV12-3 or TRBV12-4 and TRBJ2-7, with D possibly TRBD2 on 5 matching bases. The CDR3 has 13 amino acids. Trimming took off 3 bases at V and 1 base at J, with 7 bases between the two ends. CDR3 sequence: CASSFGVSYEQYF. The DNA of the CDR3 is TGTGCCAGCAGTTTCGGGGTTTCCTACGAGCAGTACTTC.

This clonotype was counted at least ten times. The V and J genes are TRBV20-1 and TRBJ1-4; D is perhaps TRBD1 (6 bases). Germline assignment: CDR1 DFQATT and CDR2 SNEGSKA (reference sequence). The CDR3 is 15 residues long. Trimming took 5 bases from V and 0 from J, leaving 13 bases between them. The CDR3 spells CSARDRPATNEKLFF. The CDR3 DNA reads as TGCAGTGCTCGCGACAGGCCCGCAACTAATGAAAAACTGTTTTTT.